This TCR beta chain comes out of a study of PD-1 blockade in classical Hodgkin lymphoma. Every patient relapsed after autologous stem cell transplantation, and brentuximab vedotin exposure varied. Isolated CD8+ T cells were derived from thawed PBMCs through magnetic negative selection. The germline CDR1 and CDR2 sequences are MGHDK and SYGVNS. CDR3 size: 15 residues. Trimming took 3 bases from V and 3 from J; bases not matched to a gene: 3. The method was immunoSEQ multiplex PCR; TCRdb's version includes in-frame clones alone and lacks a portion of them. Here the sample spans roughly 11,000 clones, approximately 84% being singletons.

The clonotype comes from a human donor with classical Hodgkin lymphoma. The rearrangement uses TRBV25-1 and TRBJ2-5, with 11 bases matching TRBD2. Source: CD8+ T cells from blood, taken at baseline. In nucleotides, the CDR3 is TGTGCCAGCAGTGACCCGACTAGCGGGAAAGAGACCCAGTACTTC. Its translation is CASSDPTSGKETQYF. Variable domain in full (rest from reference TRBV25-1 and TRBJ2-5): EADIYQTPRYLVIGTGKKITLECSQTMGHDKMYWYQQDPGMELHLIHYSYGVNSTEKGDLSSESTVSRIRTEHFPLTLESARPSHTSQYLCASSDPTSGKETQYFGPGTRLLVL.